The source of this TCR beta chain is a study of OX40 agonist ivuxolimab in advanced cancers. Study-wide context: Ivuxolimab, which patients received intravenously every 2 weeks, was dosed at 0.01 to 10 mg/kg. Earlier anti-PD-1, anti-PD-L1 or anti-CTLA-4 therapy was permitted; less than 50% had received some. Three patients showed partial responses: one hepatocellular carcinoma and two cutaneous melanoma cases.

This clone has only one observation. Its antigen is as yet unknown. Here immunoSEQ multiplex PCR was the method, and the copy in TCRdb shows in-frame clones only, minus some. Of roughly 74,000 clones in the sample, 75% to 90% are singletons; the top ten hold around 0.54%. General study findings and limits: Blood T cells, both CD4+ and CD8+, expanded clonally by week 6 at 0.1 to 3.0 mg/kg.

The CDR3 runs 15 residues. V dropped 5 bases and J dropped 4; count of bases not matched to a gene: 6. CDR1 and CDR2 (germline): SGHAT, FQNNGV. The receptor's source is an adult with an advanced solid tumor such as melanoma, head and neck, liver or kidney cancer. The rearrangement links TRBV11-2 to TRBJ2-7, with 12 bases that match TRBD2. The starting material was CD4+ or CD8+ T cells sorted from blood, obtained in a trial of the OX40 agonist ivuxolimab. The CDR3 coding sequence is TGTGCCAGCAGCCTAGCGGGAGGGTTAAGATACGAGCAGTACTTC. Translating it yields CASSLAGGLRYEQYF.